This T cell receptor (beta chain) was recovered during a study of blood T cell repertoires in COVID-19. As for the study in general: COVID-19 samples from acute and convalescent phases originated in the United States, Italy and Spain. PBMCs, B-cell-depleted T cells, or T cells were the source of the cDNA or gDNA that made up the material.

Original processing methods: Amplification of reference gene primers provided the estimated nucleated cell counts. The data were produced by immunoSEQ multiplex PCR, yet TCRdb's version contains in-frame clones alone and is incomplete. That table is the source of V, J and clone size, and D and trimming were worked out from the DNA. The table has roughly 90,000 clones, 85% seen once; the top ten hold over 35%. J was trimmed by 9 bases and V by 6 bases; bases with no gene match: 5. The CDR3 has 14 amino acids. The germline gives CDR1 MNHEY, CDR2 SVGEGT. The V gene is TRBV6-2 or TRBV6-3, the J gene TRBJ1-6; 10 bases are shared with TRBD1. Sample: peripheral blood. The sequence came from a man aged 80 or over with acute or convalescent COVID-19. This CDR3 is CASSSDRGLSPLHF. The CDR3 DNA follows: TGTGCCAGCAGCTCAGACAGGGGGCTTTCACCCCTCCACTTT.